This TCR beta chain came from a study of T cells in Graves' hyperthyroidism and ophthalmopathy. CDR1 and CDR2 from the germline V gene are DFQATT and SNEGSKA (reference sequence). Trimming cost V 3 bases and J 7 bases, with 15 bases left between them. This CDR3 region has 14 residues. Diagnosis relied on clinical symptoms, serum thyroxine and TRAb, thyroid ultrasound and orbital computed tomography. Cells are PBMCs isolated from roughly 9.3 ml of fresh blood. Overall study results and limits: Ophthalmopathy was separated from stable hyperthyroidism by a 13 V-J model.

This clonotype was seen repeatedly, ten times or more. What it binds is unknown. Amplified regions were TCR beta CDR3 sequences from RNA transcripts. Initially, a first-round RT-PCR of the TCR CDR3 employed the HTBI primer set. TCRdb itself ran the multiplex PCR reads through MiXCR, one entry per CDR3 protein. The top ten hold just under 8% of the sample, which has hundreds of thousands of distinct CDR3 sequences, more than 15% seen once. Sequenced input: blood. The rearrangement joins TRBV20-1 to TRBJ1-4, with a possible D match to TRBD1 (5 bases). The sequence was collected from a woman in her late teens or twenties with Graves' hyperthyroidism. This CDR3 reads CSARATRGAEKLFF. The CDR3 region has the DNA TGCAGTGCTAGGGCGACTAGGGGCGCTGAAAAACTGTTTTTT.